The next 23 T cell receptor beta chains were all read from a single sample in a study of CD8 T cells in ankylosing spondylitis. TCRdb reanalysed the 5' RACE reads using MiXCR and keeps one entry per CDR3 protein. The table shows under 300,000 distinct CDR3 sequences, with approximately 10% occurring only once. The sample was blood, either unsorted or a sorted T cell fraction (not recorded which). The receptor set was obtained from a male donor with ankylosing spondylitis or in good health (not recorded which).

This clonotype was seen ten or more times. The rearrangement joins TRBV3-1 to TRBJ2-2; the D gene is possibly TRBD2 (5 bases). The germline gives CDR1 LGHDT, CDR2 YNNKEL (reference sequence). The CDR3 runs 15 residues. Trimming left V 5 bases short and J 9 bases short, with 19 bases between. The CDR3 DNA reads TGTGCCAGCAGCTCTAGGTCGGGGTACTCGCGGGAGCTGTTTTTT. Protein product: CASSSRSGYSRELFF.

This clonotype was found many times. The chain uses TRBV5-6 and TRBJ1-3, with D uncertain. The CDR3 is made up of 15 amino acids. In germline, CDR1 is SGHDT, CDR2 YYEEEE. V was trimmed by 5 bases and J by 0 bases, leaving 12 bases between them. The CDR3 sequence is CASSSTRVSGNTIYF. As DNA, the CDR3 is TGTGCCAGCAGTTCCACCCGGGTCTCTGGAAACACCATATATTTT.

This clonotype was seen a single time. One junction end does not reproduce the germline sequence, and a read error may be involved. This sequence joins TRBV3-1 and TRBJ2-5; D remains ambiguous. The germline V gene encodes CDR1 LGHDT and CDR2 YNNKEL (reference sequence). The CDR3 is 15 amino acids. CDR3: CASRPRLGFQEIQYF. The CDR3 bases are TGTGCCAGCAGACCTAGATTGGGATTTCAAGAGATCCAGTACTTC.

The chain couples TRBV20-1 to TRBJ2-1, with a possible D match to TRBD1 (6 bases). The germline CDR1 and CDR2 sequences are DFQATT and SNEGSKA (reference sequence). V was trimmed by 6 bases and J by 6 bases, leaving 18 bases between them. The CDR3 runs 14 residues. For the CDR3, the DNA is TGCAGTGCCATTACAGGGAAGGTGGCCAATGAGCAGTTCTTC. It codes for CSAITGKVANEQFF.

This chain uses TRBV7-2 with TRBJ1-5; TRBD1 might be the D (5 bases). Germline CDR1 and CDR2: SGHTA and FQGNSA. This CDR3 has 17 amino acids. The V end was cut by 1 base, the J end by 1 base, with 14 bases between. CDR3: CASSLGGGLISNQPQHF. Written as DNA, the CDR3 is TGTGCCAGCAGCTTAGGGGGGGGACTGATAAGCAATCAGCCCCAGCATTTT.

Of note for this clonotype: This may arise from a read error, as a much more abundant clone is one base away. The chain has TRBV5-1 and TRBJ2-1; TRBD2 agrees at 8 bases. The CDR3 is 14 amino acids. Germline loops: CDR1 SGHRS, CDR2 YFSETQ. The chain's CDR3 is CAGSPGLDNNEQFF. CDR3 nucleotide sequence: TGCGCCGGCAGCCCGGGACTAGACAACAATGAGCAGTTCTTC.

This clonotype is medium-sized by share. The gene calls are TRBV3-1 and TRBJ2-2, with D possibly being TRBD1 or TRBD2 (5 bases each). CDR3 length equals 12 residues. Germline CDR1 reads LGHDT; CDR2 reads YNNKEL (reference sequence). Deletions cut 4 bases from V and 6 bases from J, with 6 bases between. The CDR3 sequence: CASSPGPGELFF. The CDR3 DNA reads TGTGCCAGCAGCCCGGGGCCCGGGGAGCTGTTTTTT.

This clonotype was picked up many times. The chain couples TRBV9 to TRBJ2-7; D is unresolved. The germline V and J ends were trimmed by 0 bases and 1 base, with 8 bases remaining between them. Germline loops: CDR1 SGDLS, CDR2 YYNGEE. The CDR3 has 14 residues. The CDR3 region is CASSVEDNSYEQYF. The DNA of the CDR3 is TGTGCCAGCAGCGTAGAGGATAATTCCTACGAGCAGTACTTC. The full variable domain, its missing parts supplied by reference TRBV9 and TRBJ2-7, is DSGVTQTPKHLITATGQRVTLRCSPRSGDLSVYWYQQSLDQGLQFLIQYYNGEERAKGNILERFSAQQFPDLHSELNLSSLELGDSALYFCASSVEDNSYEQYFGPGTRLTVT.

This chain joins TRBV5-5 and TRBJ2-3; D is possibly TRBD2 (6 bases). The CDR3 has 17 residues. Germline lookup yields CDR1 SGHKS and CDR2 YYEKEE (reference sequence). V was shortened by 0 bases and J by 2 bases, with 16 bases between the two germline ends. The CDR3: CASSLASAGRTTDTQYF. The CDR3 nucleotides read TGTGCCAGCAGCTTGGCCTCGGCGGGACGAACCACAGATACGCAGTATTTT.

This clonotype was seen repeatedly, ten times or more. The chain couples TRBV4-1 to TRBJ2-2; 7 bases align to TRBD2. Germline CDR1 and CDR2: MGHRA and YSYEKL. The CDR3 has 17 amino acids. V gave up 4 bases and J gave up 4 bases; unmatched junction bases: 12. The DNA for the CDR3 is TGCGCCAGCAGCCCGGTAGGGACTACCATTAGCACCGGGGAGCTGTTTTTT. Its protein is CASSPVGTTISTGELFF.

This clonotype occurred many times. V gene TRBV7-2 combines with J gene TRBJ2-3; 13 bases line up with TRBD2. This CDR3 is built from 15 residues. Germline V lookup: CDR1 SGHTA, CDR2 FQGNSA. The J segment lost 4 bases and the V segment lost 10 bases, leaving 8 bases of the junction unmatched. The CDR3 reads CAIPLTSGGPDTQYF. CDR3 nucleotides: TGTGCCATCCCGTTGACTAGCGGGGGGCCAGATACGCAGTATTTT.

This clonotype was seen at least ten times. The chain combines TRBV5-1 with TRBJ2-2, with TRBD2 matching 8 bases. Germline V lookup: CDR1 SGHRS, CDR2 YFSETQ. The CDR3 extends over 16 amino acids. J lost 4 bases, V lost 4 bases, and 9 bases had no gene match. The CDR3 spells CASSPGTSLSTGELFF. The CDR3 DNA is TGCGCCAGCAGCCCCGGGACTAGTTTGAGCACCGGGGAGCTGTTTTTT.

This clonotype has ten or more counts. CDR3 bases: TGTGCCAGCAGCGCCCTAGTAGGATCGGGAGATACGCAGTATTTT. This sequence encodes CASSALVGSGDTQYF. The chain uses TRBV7-7 and TRBJ2-3; no clear D gene. CDR3 length equals 15 residues. Germline V gives CDR1 SSHAT, CDR2 FNYEAQ (reference sequence). V was shortened by 5 bases and J by 5 bases, with 17 bases between the two germline ends.

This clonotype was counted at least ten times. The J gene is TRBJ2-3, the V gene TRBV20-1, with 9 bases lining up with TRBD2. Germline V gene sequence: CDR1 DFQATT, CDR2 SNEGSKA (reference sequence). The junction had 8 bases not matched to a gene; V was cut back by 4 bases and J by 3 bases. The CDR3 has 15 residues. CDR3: CSATAGGVLTDTQYF. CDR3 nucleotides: TGCAGTGCTACTGCGGGGGGGGTTTTAACAGATACGCAGTATTTT.

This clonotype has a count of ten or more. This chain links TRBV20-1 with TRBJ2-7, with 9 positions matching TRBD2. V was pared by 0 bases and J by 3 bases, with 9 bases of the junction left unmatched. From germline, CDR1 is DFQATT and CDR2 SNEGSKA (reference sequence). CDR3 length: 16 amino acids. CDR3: CSARDRLAGPFYEQYF. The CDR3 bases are TGCAGTGCTAGAGATCGGCTAGCGGGGCCCTTCTACGAGCAGTACTTC.

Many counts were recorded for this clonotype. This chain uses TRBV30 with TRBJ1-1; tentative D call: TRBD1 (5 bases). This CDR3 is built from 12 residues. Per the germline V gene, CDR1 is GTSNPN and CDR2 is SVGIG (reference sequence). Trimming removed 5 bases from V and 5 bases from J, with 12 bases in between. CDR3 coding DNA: TGTGCCTGGCCCCGGGGGGAAACTGAAGCTTTCTTT. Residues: CAWPRGETEAFF.

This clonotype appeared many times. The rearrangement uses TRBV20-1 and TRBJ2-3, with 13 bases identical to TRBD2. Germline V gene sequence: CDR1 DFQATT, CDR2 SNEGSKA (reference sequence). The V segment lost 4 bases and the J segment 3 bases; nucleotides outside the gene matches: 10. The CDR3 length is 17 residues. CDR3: CSAMITSGRARTDTQYF. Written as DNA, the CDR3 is TGCAGTGCTATGATAACTAGCGGGAGGGCCCGGACAGATACGCAGTATTTT.

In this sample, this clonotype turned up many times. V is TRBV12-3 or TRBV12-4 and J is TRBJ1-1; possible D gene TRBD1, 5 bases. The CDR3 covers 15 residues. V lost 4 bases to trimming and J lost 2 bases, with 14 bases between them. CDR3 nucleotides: TGTGCCAGCAGTTGGGGGGGGACGGGAAACACTGAAGCTTTCTTT. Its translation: CASSWGGTGNTEAFF.

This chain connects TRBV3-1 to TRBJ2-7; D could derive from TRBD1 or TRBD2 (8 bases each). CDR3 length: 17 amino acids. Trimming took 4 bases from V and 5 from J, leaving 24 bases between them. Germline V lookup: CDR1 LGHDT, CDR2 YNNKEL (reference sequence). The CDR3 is CASSLRQGISGGHEQYF. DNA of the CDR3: TGTGCCAGCAGCCTTCGACAGGGGATAAGCGGGGGCCACGAGCAGTACTTC.

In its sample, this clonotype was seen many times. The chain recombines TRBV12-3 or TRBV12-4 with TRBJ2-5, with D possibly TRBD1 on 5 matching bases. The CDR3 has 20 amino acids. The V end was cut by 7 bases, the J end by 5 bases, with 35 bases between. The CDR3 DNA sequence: TGTGCCAGCACCCCCTCGGCAGGGAAGGGAAGTATCCGAGTCCGGGAGACCCAGTACTTC. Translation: CASTPSAGKGSIRVRETQYF.

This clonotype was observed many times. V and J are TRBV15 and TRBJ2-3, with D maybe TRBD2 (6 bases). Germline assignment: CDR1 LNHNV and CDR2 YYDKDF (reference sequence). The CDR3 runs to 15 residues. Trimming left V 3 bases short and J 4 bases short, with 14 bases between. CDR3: CATSSGGSGADTQYF. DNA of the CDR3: TGTGCCACCAGCAGTGGAGGGAGTGGGGCAGATACGCAGTATTTT.

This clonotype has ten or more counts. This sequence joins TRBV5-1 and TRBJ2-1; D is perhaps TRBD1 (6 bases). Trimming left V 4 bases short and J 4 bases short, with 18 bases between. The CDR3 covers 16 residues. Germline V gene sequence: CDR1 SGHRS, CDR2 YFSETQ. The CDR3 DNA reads TGCGCCAGCAGCCCGGGACACTCCACACCATACAATGAGCAGTTCTTC. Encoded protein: CASSPGHSTPYNEQFF.

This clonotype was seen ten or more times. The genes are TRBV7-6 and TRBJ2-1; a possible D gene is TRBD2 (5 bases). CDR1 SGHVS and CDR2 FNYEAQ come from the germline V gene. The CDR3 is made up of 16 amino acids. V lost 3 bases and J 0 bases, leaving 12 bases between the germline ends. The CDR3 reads CASSFRGSSSYNEQFF. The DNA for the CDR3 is TGTGCCAGCAGCTTCCGAGGGTCAAGCTCCTACAATGAGCAGTTCTTC.